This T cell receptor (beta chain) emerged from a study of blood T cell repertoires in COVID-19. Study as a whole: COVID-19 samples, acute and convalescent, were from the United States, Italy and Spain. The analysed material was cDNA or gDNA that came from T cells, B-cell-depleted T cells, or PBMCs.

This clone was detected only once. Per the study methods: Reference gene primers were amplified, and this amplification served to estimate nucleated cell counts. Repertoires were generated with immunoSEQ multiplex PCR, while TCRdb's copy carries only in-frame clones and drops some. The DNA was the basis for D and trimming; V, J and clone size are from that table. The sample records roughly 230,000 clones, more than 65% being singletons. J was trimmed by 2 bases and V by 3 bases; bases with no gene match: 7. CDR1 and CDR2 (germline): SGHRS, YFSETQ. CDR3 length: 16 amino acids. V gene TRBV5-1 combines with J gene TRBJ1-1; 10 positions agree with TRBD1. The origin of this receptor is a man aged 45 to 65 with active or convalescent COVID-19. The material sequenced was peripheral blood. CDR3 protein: CASSSGTGVFNTEAFF. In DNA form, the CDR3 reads TGCGCCAGCAGCTCAGGGACAGGGGTCTTCAACACTGAAGCTTTCTTT.